This T cell receptor beta chain is drawn from a study of T cell changes during pregnancy in multiple sclerosis. Trimming removed 0 bases from V and 5 bases from J, with 13 bases in between. The CDR3 contains 15 residues. In germline, CDR1 is LNHNV, CDR2 YYDKDF (reference sequence). Method: immunoSEQ multiplex PCR; TCRdb's copy keeps in-frame clones and lacks some. The table includes about 61,000 clones, over 90% detected once. This receptor was taken from a female donor with multiple sclerosis, enrolled in a pregnancy study. This specimen consisted of CD8+ T cells from peripheral blood mononuclear cells, obtained in the third trimester of pregnancy. The V gene is TRBV15, the J gene TRBJ1-2; D possibly corresponds to TRBD1 (5 bases). This chain's CDR3 is CATSREQDGDYGYTF. The CDR3 region has the DNA TGTGCCACCAGCAGAGAACAGGATGGCGATTATGGCTACACCTTC.